What follows describes a single T cell receptor beta chain. The CDR3 is made up of 18 amino acids. Germline values: CDR1 SGHVS, CDR2 FQNEAQ. V dropped 4 bases and J dropped 0; count of bases not matched to a gene: 11. The source of the sample is a study of radiotherapy plus CTLA-4 blockade in lung cancer. Treatment of patients with chemo-refractory metastatic non-small-cell lung cancer consisted of focal radiation plus CTLA-4 blockade with ipilimumab. Clones were sequenced by immunoSEQ multiplex PCR, and TCRdb holds only the in-frame ones, with some missing. The table has 50,000 to 65,000 clones, about 80% seen once.

Source: peripheral blood, taken from a patient treated with radiotherapy plus ipilimumab. The V and J genes are TRBV7-8 and TRBJ1-4, with 7 bases identical to TRBD1. This clonotype was obtained from a human donor with non-small cell lung cancer whose response to radiotherapy plus ipilimumab could not be evaluated. DNA for the CDR3: TGTGCCAGCAGCTCACCGGGACAGATTAGATCAACTAATGAAAAACTGTTTTTT. Translating gives CASSSPGQIRSTNEKLFF.